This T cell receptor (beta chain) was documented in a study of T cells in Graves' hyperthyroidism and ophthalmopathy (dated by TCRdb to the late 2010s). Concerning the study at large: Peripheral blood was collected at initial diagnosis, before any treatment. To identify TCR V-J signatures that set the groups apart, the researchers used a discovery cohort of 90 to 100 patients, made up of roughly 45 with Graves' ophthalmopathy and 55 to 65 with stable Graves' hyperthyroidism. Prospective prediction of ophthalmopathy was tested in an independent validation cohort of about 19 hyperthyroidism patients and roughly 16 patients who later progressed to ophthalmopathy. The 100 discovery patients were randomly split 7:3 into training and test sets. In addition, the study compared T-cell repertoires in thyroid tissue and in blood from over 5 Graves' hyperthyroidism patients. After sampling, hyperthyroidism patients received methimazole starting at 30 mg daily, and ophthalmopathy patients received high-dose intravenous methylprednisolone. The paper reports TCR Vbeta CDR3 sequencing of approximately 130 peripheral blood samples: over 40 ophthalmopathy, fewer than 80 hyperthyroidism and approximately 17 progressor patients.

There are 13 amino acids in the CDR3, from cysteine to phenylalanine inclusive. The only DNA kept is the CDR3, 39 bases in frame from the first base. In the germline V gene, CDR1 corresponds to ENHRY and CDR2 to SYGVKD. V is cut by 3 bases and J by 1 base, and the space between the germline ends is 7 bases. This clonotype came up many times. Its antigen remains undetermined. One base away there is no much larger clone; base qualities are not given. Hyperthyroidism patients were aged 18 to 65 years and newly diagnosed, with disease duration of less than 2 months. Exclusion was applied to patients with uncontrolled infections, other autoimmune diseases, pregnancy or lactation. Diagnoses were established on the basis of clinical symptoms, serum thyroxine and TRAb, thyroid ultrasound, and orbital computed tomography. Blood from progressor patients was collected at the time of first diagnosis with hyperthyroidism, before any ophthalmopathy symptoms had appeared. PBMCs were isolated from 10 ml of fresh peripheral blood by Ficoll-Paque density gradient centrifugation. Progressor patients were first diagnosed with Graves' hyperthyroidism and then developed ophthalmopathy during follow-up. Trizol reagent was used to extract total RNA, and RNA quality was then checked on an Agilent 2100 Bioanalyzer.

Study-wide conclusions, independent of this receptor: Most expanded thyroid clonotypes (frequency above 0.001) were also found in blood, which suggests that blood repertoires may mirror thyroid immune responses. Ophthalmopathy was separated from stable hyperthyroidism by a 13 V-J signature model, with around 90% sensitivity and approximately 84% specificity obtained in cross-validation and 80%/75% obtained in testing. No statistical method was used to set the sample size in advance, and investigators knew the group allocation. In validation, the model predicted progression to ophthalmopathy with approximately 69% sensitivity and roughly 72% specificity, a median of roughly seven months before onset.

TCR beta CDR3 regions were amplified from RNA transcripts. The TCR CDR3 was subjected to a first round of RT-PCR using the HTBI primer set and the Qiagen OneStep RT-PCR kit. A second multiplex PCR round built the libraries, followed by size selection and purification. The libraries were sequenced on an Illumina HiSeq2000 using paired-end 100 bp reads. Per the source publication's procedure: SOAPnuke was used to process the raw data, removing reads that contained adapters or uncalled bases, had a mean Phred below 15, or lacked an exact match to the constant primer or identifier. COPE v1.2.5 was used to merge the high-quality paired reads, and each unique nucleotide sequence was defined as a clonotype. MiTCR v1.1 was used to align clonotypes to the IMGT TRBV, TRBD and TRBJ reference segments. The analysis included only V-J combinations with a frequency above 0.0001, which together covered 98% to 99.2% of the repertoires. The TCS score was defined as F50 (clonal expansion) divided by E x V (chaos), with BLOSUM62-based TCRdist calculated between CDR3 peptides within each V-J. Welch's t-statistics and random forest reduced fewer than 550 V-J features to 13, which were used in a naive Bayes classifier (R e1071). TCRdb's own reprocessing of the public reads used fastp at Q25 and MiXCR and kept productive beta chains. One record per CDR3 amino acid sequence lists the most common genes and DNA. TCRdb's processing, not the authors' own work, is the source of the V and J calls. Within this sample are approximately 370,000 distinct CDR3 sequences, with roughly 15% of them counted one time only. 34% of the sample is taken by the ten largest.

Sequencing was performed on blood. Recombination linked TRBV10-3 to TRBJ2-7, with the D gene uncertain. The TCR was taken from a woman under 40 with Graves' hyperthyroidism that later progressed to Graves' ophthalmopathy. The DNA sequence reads TGTGCCATCAGTGAAAGGGATTCCTACGAGCAGTACTTC. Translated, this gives CAISERDSYEQYF.